This T cell receptor (beta chain) originates from a study of T cells expressing NK-cell markers. Regarding the study as a whole: In four donors, these clonotypes also led the CD3+CD56-NKG2C+ fraction. About 1.0-8% of CD8+ T cells in over five donors belonged to dominant NKG2C+ clonotypes.

This CDR3 comprises 13 residues. TCRdb reprocessed the 5' RACE reads, with one entry per CDR3 protein and no DNA. Recorded for this sample: about 160,000 distinct CDR3 sequences. As regards this clonotype: The antigen is undetermined.

This chain links TRBV12-3 or TRBV12-4 with TRBJ1-2. This sequence originates from a man aged 18-75 years in good health. The sample was blood T cells: a sorted CD56 or NKG2C T cell subset, CD4+ or CD8+ T cells, or bulk PBMC T cells (not recorded which). CDR3 residues: CASSLGSQHGYTF.